Shown below are 10 T cell receptor beta chains from a single sample sequenced in a study of cytotoxic CD8 clonotypes in ibrutinib-treated CLL. Clones were read by immunoSEQ multiplex PCR, and TCRdb kept only the in-frame ones, dropping some. The data contain 300,000 to 350,000 clones, around four fifths of them singletons. The sample in question was PBMCs, obtained before ibrutinib treatment. The receptors shown here come from a human donor with chronic lymphocytic leukemia.

V usage is TRBV28 and J usage is TRBJ1-5; D possibly corresponds to TRBD1 (5 bases). The CDR3 sequence is 16 residues long. V was cut by 3 bases and J by 1 base, with 13 bases left in between. Germline loops: CDR1 MDHEN, CDR2 SYDVKM. The CDR3 protein is CASSFRRAASNQPQHF. CDR3 sequence (DNA): TGTGCCAGCAGTTTCCGCAGGGCAGCGAGCAATCAGCCCCAGCATTTT.

The chain combines TRBV25-1 with TRBJ2-1; maybe TRBD2 (5 bases). CDR3 length: 11 residues. CDR1 and CDR2 (germline): MGHDK, SYGVNS. The germline V and J ends were trimmed by 7 bases and 5 bases, with 6 bases remaining between them. This chain's CDR3 is CASKRNNEQFF. The CDR3 nucleotides read TGTGCCAGCAAGCGGAACAATGAGCAGTTCTTC.

This clone was observed a few times. The genes are TRBV7-8 and TRBJ1-2, with TRBD1 matching 10 bases. The CDR3 consists of 15 residues. Germline V gives CDR1 SGHVS, CDR2 FQNEAQ. Germline trimming cut 5 bases from V and 8 bases from J; bases unmatched to any gene: 11. CDR3 in DNA: TGTGCCAGCAGCCCCGGGGACAGGGGATCGGGAGGCTACACCTTC. Its translation is CASSPGDRGSGGYTF.

CDR3 bases: TGTGCCAGCAGCCTGGACCGGAGAGGGGAGCAGTACTTC. It translates to CASSLDRRGEQYF. The V and J genes are TRBV7-8 and TRBJ2-7; possibly TRBD2 for D (5 bases). Per the germline V gene, CDR1 is SGHVS and CDR2 is FQNEAQ. The CDR3 is 13 amino acids. Between the trimmed V and J ends, which lost 5 bases and 7 bases, there was a span of 15 bases.

The chain links TRBV10-3 to TRBJ1-2, with D possibly being TRBD1 (6 bases). The CDR3 is 14 residues long. V was clipped by 5 bases and J by 8 bases, with 18 bases between them. Germline V gives CDR1 ENHRY, CDR2 SYGVKD. This CDR3 is CAISTTGRTAGYTF. The CDR3, as DNA: TGTGCCATCAGTACAACAGGGCGGACCGCCGGCTACACCTTC.

The V and J genes are TRBV5-6 and TRBJ2-7, with TRBD2 matching over 14 bases. This CDR3 spans 18 amino acids. Germline values: CDR1 SGHDT, CDR2 YYEEEE. J lost 3 bases, V lost 0 bases, and 8 bases had no gene match. In nucleotides, the CDR3 is TGTGCCAGCAGCTTGGGACTAGCGGGAGGGCCGATCGGCTACGAGCAGTACTTC. Its protein is CASSLGLAGGPIGYEQYF. Full variable domain (missing parts from reference TRBV5-6 and TRBJ2-7): DAGVTQSPTHLIKTRGQQVTLRCSPKSGHDTVSWYQQALGQGPQFIFQYYEEEERQRGNFPDRFSGHQFPNYSSELNVNALLLGDSALYLCASSLGLAGGPIGYEQYFGPGTRLTVT.

The V gene is TRBV6-5, the J gene TRBJ2-7; D uncertain. Looked up from germline, CDR1 is MNHEY and CDR2 is SVGAGI. CDR3 length: 14 amino acids. The V end was cut by 4 bases, the J end by 5 bases, with 15 bases between. DNA for the CDR3: TGTGCCAGCAGTTCCCTCGGTGTGGCCAACGAGCAGTACTTC. It specifies CASSSLGVANEQYF.

The gene calls are TRBV27 and TRBJ2-1; maybe TRBD1 (6 bases). Germline V lookup: CDR1 MNHEY, CDR2 SMNVEV (reference sequence). V was shortened by 6 bases and J by 10 bases, with 16 bases between the two germline ends. The CDR3 extends over 13 amino acids. CDR3 region: CASSRDIHREQFF. As DNA, the CDR3 is TGTGCCAGCAGCCGGGACATACACAGGGAGCAGTTCTTC.

This clone was observed a few times. The chain joins TRBV27 to TRBJ1-1, with a possible D match to TRBD1 (6 bases). V shed 3 bases and J shed 3 bases, with 11 bases lying between them. The CDR3 has 14 amino acids. CDR1 and CDR2 (germline): MNHEY, SMNVEV (reference sequence). CDR3 loop: CASSFGQGHTEAFF. CDR3 bases: TGTGCCAGCAGTTTCGGGCAGGGGCACACTGAAGCTTTCTTT.

The CDR3 region has the DNA TGTGCCAGCAGTTTAGAGTCAGGGGTGATTGGCTACACCTTC. Translated: CASSLESGVIGYTF. The V gene is TRBV28, the J gene TRBJ1-2, with D perhaps matching TRBD1 (6 bases). The CDR3 loop spans 14 amino acids. Germline V gives CDR1 MDHEN, CDR2 SYDVKM. Trimming removed 2 bases from V and 7 bases from J, with 14 bases in between.